This is a list of T cell receptor beta chains from one sample in a study of CD8+ T cells in alopecia areata. Data came from immunoSEQ multiplex PCR; TCRdb stores just in-frame clones and leaves some out. The table has a few hundred thousand clones, 60% seen once. Sample: CD4+ T cells sorted from blood, taken at week 52, from a patient treated with tofacitinib. The receptors originated from a human donor with alopecia areata. The CDR3 runs from the conserved cysteine through the conserved F or W. Each record gives: CDR3 length, V gene, clone size, J gene, D gene, CDR3 protein, CDR3 DNA. A D gene is named only where the DNA matches it firmly. Expanded clones get a size class; other rows say once, few or many, or leave the size out.

15	TRBV7-9	NA	TRBJ1-2	NA	CASSPRTSRGYGYTF	TGTGCCAGCAGCCCCCGGACGTCTCGCGGCTATGGCTACACCTTC
12	TRBV10-3	many	TRBJ2-7	TRBD2	CAISSGGYEQYF	TGTGCCATCAGTAGCGGGGGGTACGAGCAGTACTTC
14	TRBV5-6	NA	TRBJ2-1	NA	CASSLLKGYNEQFF	TGTGCCAGCAGCTTACTCAAGGGATACAATGAGCAGTTCTTC
14	TRBV29-1	NA	TRBJ2-7	TRBD1	CSVVRQGRTYEQYF	TGCAGCGTTGTTAGACAGGGTAGGACCTACGAGCAGTACTTC
15	TRBV5-1	NA	TRBJ1-6	TRBD1	CASSSWTGGSSPLHF	TGCGCCAGCAGCTCCTGGACAGGGGGCAGCTCACCCCTCCACTTT
14	TRBV29-1	NA	TRBJ2-7	NA	CSVGGGQGVYEQYF	TGCAGCGTCGGCGGAGGGCAGGGGGTCTACGAGCAGTACTTC
13	TRBV9	NA	TRBJ2-2	NA	CASSVGPTGELFF	TGTGCCAGCAGCGTAGGGCCCACCGGGGAGCTGTTTTTT
13	TRBV2	few	TRBJ1-1	TRBD1	CASRDRANTEAFF	TGTGCCAGCAGGGACAGGGCGAACACTGAAGCTTTCTTT
13	TRBV29-1	NA	TRBJ2-3	NA	CSVEDQITDTQYF	TGCAGCGTTGAAGATCAGATTACAGATACGCAGTATTTT
13	TRBV27	NA	TRBJ1-6	NA	CASSLGMETPLHF	TGTGCCAGCAGTTTGGGTATGGAAACACCCCTCCACTTT
14	TRBV6-5	NA	TRBJ2-7	NA	CASSETTHAYEQYF	TGTGCCAGCAGTGAGACCACCCACGCCTACGAGCAGTACTTC
15	TRBV14	NA	TRBJ1-1	TRBD1	CASSQSGQGRTEAFF	TGTGCCAGCAGCCAGTCAGGACAGGGGCGAACTGAAGCTTTCTTT
13	TRBV5-1	NA	TRBJ1-1	NA	CASSFGYSTEAFF	TGCGCCAGCAGCTTCGGTTACAGCACTGAAGCTTTCTTT
16	TRBV6-5	few	TRBJ1-6	NA	CASSYAWAGSNSPLHF	TGTGCCAGCAGTTATGCGTGGGCAGGGAGTAATTCACCCCTCCACTTT
14	TRBV29-1	NA	TRBJ2-3	TRBD2	CSVGLAGITDTQYF	TGCAGCGTTGGACTAGCGGGTATCACAGATACGCAGTATTTT
15	TRBV6-5	once	TRBJ1-6	NA	CASTFERGVNSPLHF	TGTGCCAGCACCTTCGAGAGGGGAGTTAATTCACCCCTCCACTTT
15	TRBV25-1	NA	TRBJ2-5	TRBD1	CASSEMTGIQETQYF	TGTGCCAGCAGTGAAATGACAGGGATTCAGGAGACCCAGTACTTC
14	TRBV6-5	few	TRBJ2-7	TRBD2	CASRVTGGPPSQYF	TGTGCCAGCAGAGTTACGGGAGGGCCTCCTTCGCAGTACTTC
15	TRBV30	NA	TRBJ2-2	TRBD1	CAWNQLTGFTGELFF	TGTGCCTGGAATCAGCTGACAGGGTTCACCGGGGAGCTGTTTTTT
13	TRBV7-9	few	TRBJ1-5	NA	CASSLEGDQPQHF	TGTGCCAGCAGCTTAGAAGGTGATCAGCCCCAGCATTTT
12	TRBV29-1	NA	TRBJ2-4	TRBD1	CSVGQGQNIQYF	TGCAGCGTTGGACAGGGCCAAAACATTCAGTACTTC
17	TRBV7-9	NA	TRBJ1-1	TRBD1	CASSSYRGPLPDTEAFF	TGTGCCAGCAGCTCTTACAGGGGGCCATTACCGGACACTGAAGCTTTCTTT
16	TRBV30	NA	TRBJ2-3	NA	CAWSVSQRVYTDTQYF	TGTGCCTGGAGTGTGTCCCAGCGAGTCTACACAGATACGCAGTATTTT
15	TRBV5-4	NA	TRBJ2-4	TRBD1	CASSGRQGRKNIQYF	TGTGCCAGCAGCGGTCGACAGGGGCGGAAAAACATTCAGTACTTC
15	TRBV30	few	TRBJ2-1	TRBD1	CAWKRQGGPYNEQFF	TGTGCCTGGAAGCGACAGGGGGGACCCTACAATGAGCAGTTCTTC
15	TRBV5-4	NA	TRBJ2-3	TRBD1	CASSFTGTVTDTQYF	TGTGCCAGCAGCTTCACCGGGACAGTGACAGATACGCAGTATTTT
15	TRBV6-5	NA	TRBJ1-1	NA	CASSPYTQVNTEAFF	TGTGCCAGCAGTCCTTACACACAGGTGAACACTGAAGCCTTCTTT
11	TRBV6-5	NA	TRBJ1-1	NA	CASSYQGSAFF	TGTGCCAGCAGTTACCAGGGGTCCGCTTTCTTT
13	TRBV30	NA	TRBJ1-1	NA	CAWSSGVWTEAFF	TGTGCCTGGAGTTCGGGGGTTTGGACTGAAGCTTTCTTT
14	TRBV6-5	few	TRBJ2-3	NA	CASSSWGSTDTQYF	TGTGCCAGCAGTTCCTGGGGGAGCACAGATACGCAGTATTTT
11	TRBV29-1	NA	TRBJ1-2	NA	CSETKGAGYTF	TGCAGCGAAACGAAAGGGGCTGGCTACACCTTC
14	TRBV30	NA	TRBJ1-1	NA	CAWRRPTVNTEAFF	TGTGCCTGGAGGCGACCGACAGTGAACACTGAAGCTTTCTTT
16	TRBV6-6	NA	TRBJ1-5	TRBD1	CASSFDRGVRNQPQHF	TGTGCCAGCAGTTTCGACAGGGGTGTGCGCAATCAGCCCCAGCATTTT
14	TRBV25-1	NA	TRBJ1-6	NA	CASSDTGRNSPLHF	TGTGCCAGCAGTGATACAGGGCGTAATTCACCCCTCCACTTT
15	TRBV6-5	NA	TRBJ2-5	TRBD2	CASSIAGGRQETQYF	TGTGCCAGCAGTATAGCGGGGGGACGCCAAGAGACCCAGTACTTC
13	TRBV29-1	NA	TRBJ1-3	NA	CSVGGTSGNTIYF	TGCAGCGTTGGCGGTACCTCTGGAAACACCATATATTTT
12	TRBV7-9	NA	TRBJ2-7	NA	CASSLVTYEQYF	TGTGCCAGCAGCTTAGTCACCTACGAGCAGTACTTC
15	TRBV5-1	NA	TRBJ2-3	TRBD2	CASTSGVLRTDTQYF	TGCGCCAGCACCAGCGGGGTCCTGAGGACAGATACGCAGTATTTT
17	TRBV25-1	few	TRBJ1-6	TRBD1	CASRQGGHGGDNSPLHF	TGTGCCAGCAGACAGGGGGGACACGGCGGAGATAATTCACCCCTCCACTTT
13	TRBV10-3	NA	TRBJ2-3	NA	CAISPTHPDTQYF	TGTGCCATCAGTCCGACCCATCCAGATACGCAGTATTTT
14	TRBV7-6	NA	TRBJ2-5	TRBD1	CASSSDRGLETQYF	TGTGCCAGCAGCTCCGACAGGGGGCTCGAGACCCAGTACTTC
15	TRBV30	few	TRBJ2-5	TRBD1	CAWSVRQGRLETQYF	TGTGCCTGGAGTGTACGACAGGGGAGACTGGAGACCCAGTACTTC